These 12 T cell receptor beta chains came from one sample sequenced in a study of OX40 agonist ivuxolimab in advanced cancers. The repertoire was sequenced with immunoSEQ multiplex PCR; TCRdb's copy has only in-frame clones and lacks some. The sample contains 69,000 or so clones, roughly 86% of which appear only once. The starting material was CD4+ or CD8+ T cells sorted from blood, obtained in a trial of the OX40 agonist ivuxolimab. The receptor source for this set is an adult with an advanced solid tumor such as melanoma, head and neck, liver or kidney cancer.

The chain employs TRBV9 and TRBJ2-3, with 11 bases aligning to TRBD2. The CDR3 contains 15 residues. Germline CDR1 is SGDLS and CDR2 is YYNGEE. Trimming took 0 bases from V and 4 from J; bases not matched to a gene: 1. The CDR3: CASSVVLAGADTQYF. For the CDR3, the DNA is TGTGCCAGCAGCGTAGTACTAGCGGGGGCAGATACGCAGTATTTT. The entire variable domain, with the rest obtained from reference TRBV9 and TRBJ2-3, is as follows: DSGVTQTPKHLITATGQRVTLRCSPRSGDLSVYWYQQSLDQGLQFLIQYYNGEERAKGNILERFSAQQFPDLHSELNLSSLELGDSALYFCASSVVLAGADTQYFGPGTRLTVL.

A single count supports this clone. The rearrangement links TRBV6-6 to TRBJ2-7; TRBD1 matches at 8 bases. Looked up from germline, CDR1 is MNHNY and CDR2 is SVGAGI (reference sequence). The CDR3 is made up of 12 amino acids. Trimming took 7 bases from V and 9 from J; bases not matched to a gene: 8. DNA of the CDR3: TGTGCCAGCACCTCGACAGGGGAGAGGCAGTACTTC. The encoded protein is CASTSTGERQYF.

This clone came up once. The chain uses TRBV18 and TRBJ1-5; 7 nucleotides align to TRBD1. V lost 3 bases to trimming and J lost 2 bases; unmatched junction nucleotides: 10. The CDR3 is 17 amino acids. The V gene's germline CDR1 is KGHSH and CDR2 LQKENI. CDR3 in amino acids: CASSPDPTGFGNQPQHF. Here the CDR3 DNA reads TGTGCCAGCTCACCCGATCCGACAGGGTTCGGCAATCAGCCCCAGCATTTT.

This clone turned up a few times. The V and J genes are TRBV5-1 and TRBJ2-5; 8 bases are shared with TRBD1. V was pared by 2 bases and J by 0 bases, with 6 bases of the junction left unmatched. Germline assignment: CDR1 SGHRS and CDR2 YFSETQ. The CDR3 has 16 amino acids. Here the CDR3 reads CASSLPRGPNQETQYF. As DNA, the CDR3 is TGCGCCAGCAGCTTACCCAGGGGGCCAAACCAAGAGACCCAGTACTTC. The variable domain in full, with the rest retrieved from reference TRBV5-1 and TRBJ2-5, is KAGVTQTPRYLIKTRGQQVTLSCSPISGHRSVSWYQQTPGQGLQFLFEYFSETQRNKGNFPGRFSGRQFSNSRSEMNVSTLELGDSALYLCASSLPRGPNQETQYFGPGTRLLVL.

The V and J genes are TRBV27 and TRBJ2-5; a weak D match, TRBD1 (6 bases). The CDR3 is made up of 14 amino acids. The germline CDR1 and CDR2 sequences are MNHEY and SMNVEV (reference sequence). Trimming took off 3 bases at V and 5 bases at J, with 13 bases between the two ends. CDR3 residues: CASSFLGAAETQYF. The CDR3 DNA is TGTGCCAGCAGTTTTTTGGGGGCCGCTGAGACCCAGTACTTC.

The chain couples TRBV11-2 to TRBJ1-1; no firm D call. Deletions cut 1 base from V and 0 bases from J, with 6 bases between. Germline-derived CDR1 and CDR2 are SGHAT and FQNNGV. This CDR3 comprises 14 residues. The CDR3 DNA reads as TGTGCCAGCAGCTTAGTAGGGCTGAACACTGAAGCTTTCTTT. Amino acid sequence: CASSLVGLNTEAFF. Combining the CDR3 with reference TRBV11-2 and TRBJ1-1 gives the whole variable domain EAGVAQSPRYKIIEKRQSVAFWCNPISGHATLYWYQQILGQGPKLLIQFQNNGVVDDSQLPKDRFSAERLKGVDSTLKIQPAKLEDSAVYLCASSLVGLNTEAFFGQGTRLTVV.

The gene calls are TRBV11-3 and TRBJ2-7, with unresolved D. The V end lost 1 base, the J end lost 1 base, and 11 bases lay between the germline ends. Germline V CDR1 and CDR2: SGHNT, YENEEA. The CDR3 runs 15 residues. In nucleotides, the CDR3 is TGTGCCAGCAGCTTAGGTGCCGGTATGTCCTACGAGCAGTACTTC. Protein: CASSLGAGMSYEQYF.

The chain carries TRBV4-1 and TRBJ2-4, with D tentatively TRBD1 (8 bases). V lost 2 bases and J 7 bases, leaving 15 bases between the germline ends. CDR1 MGHRA and CDR2 YSYEKL come from the germline V gene. The CDR3 extends over 15 amino acids. The CDR3 loop reads CASSQPDREGNIQYF. CDR3 sequence (DNA): TGCGCCAGCAGCCAACCGGACAGGGAGGGGAACATTCAGTACTTC.

This clone was found once. The rearrangement joins TRBV5-6 to TRBJ1-5, with a weak D call TRBD1 (5 bases). The germline V gene has CDR1 SGHDT and CDR2 YYEEEE. Trimming cost V 1 base and J 4 bases, with 15 bases left between them. There are 16 residues in the CDR3. This chain's CDR3 is CASSLPGPGENQPQHF. The CDR3 DNA follows: TGTGCCAGCAGCTTGCCGGGGCCGGGGGAAAATCAGCCCCAGCATTTT.

The chain recombines TRBV7-2 with TRBJ2-5; 15 bases align to TRBD2. This CDR3 is built from 16 residues. With V trimmed by 5 bases and J by 1 base, 2 bases remained unmatched. Germline-derived CDR1 and CDR2 are SGHTA and FQGNSA. The CDR3: CASSPGLAGGQETQYF. For the CDR3, the DNA is TGTGCCAGCAGCCCGGGACTAGCGGGGGGCCAAGAGACCCAGTACTTC.

J is TRBJ1-4 and V is TRBV28; TRBD1 matches 7 bases. J was trimmed by 7 bases and V by 10 bases; bases with no gene match: 9. Per germline, CDR1 MDHEN and CDR2 SYDVKM. This CDR3 has 13 residues. The CDR3: CATRQGGFEKLFF. In DNA form, the CDR3 reads TGTGCCACCCGCCAAGGGGGCTTTGAAAAACTGTTTTTT.

The chain carries TRBV27 and TRBJ2-5; 10 bases agree with TRBD1. There are 18 residues in the CDR3. Germline CDR1 and CDR2: MNHEY and SMNVEV (reference sequence). Losses at the gene ends were 0 bases for V and 5 bases for J; bases not matched to a gene: 12. This CDR3 reads CASSLSGGTGVIRETQYF. CDR3 in DNA: TGTGCCAGCAGTTTATCGGGGGGGACAGGGGTTATCCGGGAGACCCAGTACTTC.